This passage covers 28 T cell receptor beta chains from one sample sequenced in a study of blood T cells in healthy people across ages. The authors ran a second PCR of roughly 6 to 12 cycles using a sample-barcoded 5' primer and a J-beta primer mix. TCRdb itself ran the 5' RACE reads through MiXCR, one entry per CDR3 protein. The sample has 780,000 or so distinct CDR3 sequences, roughly three fifths seen once; the top ten hold about 26%. The sequenced sample was blood. These TCRs come from a man between 35 and 55 years old in good health.

This clonotype was detected a few times. The chain is built from TRBV5-1 and TRBJ2-5; D remains ambiguous. The V end was cut by 4 bases, the J end by 5 bases, with 9 bases between. The germline gives CDR1 SGHRS, CDR2 YFSETQ. The CDR3 totals 12 residues. The CDR3 nucleotides read TGCGCCAGCAGCCCGCTCGACGAGACCCAGTACTTC. Its protein is CASSPLDETQYF.

This clonotype turned up a few times. This chain links TRBV5-6 with TRBJ2-4; D might be TRBD1 (5 bases). CDR1 is SGHDT and CDR2 is YYEEEE in the germline V gene. Trimming stripped 0 bases from V and 9 bases from J, with 10 bases between. The CDR3 spans 13 residues. Here the CDR3 reads CASSLVVGVIQYF. For the CDR3, the DNA is TGTGCCAGCAGCTTGGTAGTAGGGGTCATTCAGTACTTC.

Only a few counts were recorded for this clonotype. This chain links TRBV10-3 with TRBJ2-5, with a tentative D call TRBD1 (5 bases). Germline CDR1 ENHRY, CDR2 SYGVKD. Trimming stripped 6 bases from V and 7 bases from J, with 21 bases between. The CDR3 contains 15 residues. CDR3 in DNA: TGTGCCATCAGGACCCCAACGGACACCCAGGGGACCCAGTACTTC. It yields the protein CAIRTPTDTQGTQYF.

Regarding this clonotype: The limits of the CDR3 on the DNA are not certain, so only TCRdb's listed CDR3 is given. The chain recombines TRBV29-1 with TRBJ2-1; the D call in the table, TRBD2, was not verified against the DNA. CDR1 is SQVTM and CDR2 is ANQGSEA in the germline V gene. The CDR3 contains 15 residues when both ends are counted. The CDR3 region is CSVRFGEFSYNEQFF.

The chain employs TRBV25-1 and TRBJ1-6, with D perhaps matching TRBD1 (5 bases). Trimming cost V 7 bases and J 8 bases, with 21 bases left between them. The CDR3 spans 16 residues. Germline V gives CDR1 MGHDK, CDR2 SYGVNS. This CDR3 reads CASNRQSPQGDSPLHF. The CDR3 DNA follows: TGTGCCAGCAACCGACAGTCTCCTCAGGGAGATTCACCCCTCCACTTT.

The genes are TRBV20-1 and TRBJ2-7, with TRBD2 as a possible D gene (5 bases). Germline lookup yields CDR1 DFQATT and CDR2 SNEGSKA (reference sequence). The ends were cut back, 2 bases at V and 2 bases at J, with 16 bases in the middle. The CDR3 has 15 residues. DNA of the CDR3: TGCAGTGCTAGATGGGCGGGTCTCCATCCCTACGAGCAGTACTTC. This sequence encodes CSARWAGLHPYEQYF.

Concerning this clonotype itself: One end of the junction fails to match germline, which may point to a read error. The chain recombines TRBV3-1 with TRBJ2-1; perhaps D is TRBD1 or TRBD2 (5 bases each). The germline V gene encodes CDR1 LGHDT and CDR2 YNNKEL (reference sequence). The CDR3 runs 15 residues. CDR3 amino acids: CANSQERGAYNEQFF. The CDR3 DNA follows: TGTGCCAACAGCCAAGAGAGGGGAGCCTACAATGAGCAGTTCTTC.

This clonotype was counted a few times. The chain links TRBV20-1 to TRBJ2-5, with a weak D call TRBD2 (5 bases). CDR3 length: 18 residues. The germline V gene has CDR1 DFQATT and CDR2 SNEGSKA (reference sequence). Trimming took off 0 bases at V and 4 bases at J, with 24 bases between the two ends. DNA for the CDR3: TGCAGTGCTAGAGATTTCAGAACTACTAAGGAGGTAGGAGAGACCCAGTACTTC. The encoded protein is CSARDFRTTKEVGETQYF.

The chain joins TRBV3-1 to TRBJ2-1; 7 bases line up with TRBD1. The length of the CDR3 is 16 residues. Germline CDR1 and CDR2: LGHDT and YNNKEL (reference sequence). Trimming took 1 base from V and 0 from J; bases not matched to a gene: 3. CDR3 region: CASSQGGGGSYNEQFF. The CDR3 coding sequence is TGTGCCAGCAGCCAAGGAGGGGGCGGCTCCTACAATGAGCAGTTCTTC.

In regard to this clonotype: Germline is not matched at one junction end, which may reflect a read error. The chain carries TRBV11-1 and TRBJ2-1; D uncertain. CDR1 and CDR2 from the germline V gene are SGHAT and FQDESV (reference sequence). This CDR3 is 13 amino acids long. This chain's CDR3 is CAISLGPPNEQFF. CDR3 DNA: TGTGCCATCAGCTTAGGACCCCCAAATGAGCAGTTCTTC.

This clonotype was detected a few times. V gene TRBV29-1 combines with J gene TRBJ2-7; D not resolved. Germline V CDR1 and CDR2: SQVTM, ANQGSEA. Trimming left V 1 base short and J 4 bases short, with 8 bases between. The CDR3 length is 12 residues. The CDR3 DNA is TGCAGCGTTGAAGGACGTAATTACGAGCAGTACTTC. Encoded protein: CSVEGRNYEQYF.

The CDR3 DNA is TGCGCCAGCAGCCATGACCAGGTGGGGAGAGATACGCAGTATTTT. This codes for CASSHDQVGRDTQYF. This sequence joins TRBV5-1 and TRBJ2-3; the D gene is possibly TRBD2 (5 bases). Trimming removed 4 bases from V and 5 bases from J, with 17 bases in between. The CDR3 contains 15 residues. Germline assignment: CDR1 SGHRS and CDR2 YFSETQ.

This clonotype was counted only a few times. This rearrangement joins TRBV4-1 to TRBJ2-1; tentatively, D is TRBD2 (6 bases). V lost 2 bases and J lost 8, with 16 bases in between. The germline V gene encodes CDR1 MGHRA and CDR2 YSYEKL. The CDR3 is made up of 15 amino acids. Written as DNA, the CDR3 is TGCGCCAGCAGCCAACCTACTAGACGGGAGTATGAGCAGTTCTTC. The encoded protein is CASSQPTRREYEQFF.

The gene calls are TRBV2 and TRBJ1-5; unclear D gene. V shed 2 bases and J shed 6 bases, with 8 bases lying between them. This CDR3 contains 13 residues. Germline CDR1 is SNHLY and CDR2 is FYNNEI. The CDR3 here is CASSEISTQPQHF. Written as DNA, the CDR3 is TGTGCCAGCAGTGAAATCAGTACTCAGCCCCAGCATTTT.

The chain carries TRBV9 and TRBJ1-2; D is uncertain. V lost 4 bases and J 8 bases, leaving 24 bases between the germline ends. The CDR3 contains 16 residues. Germline V gene lookup returns CDR1 SGDLS and CDR2 YYNGEE. The CDR3 DNA follows: TGTGCCAGCAGCCCAGAGGTCGCACCCCTGAAGAGGGGCTACACCTTC. Translation gives CASSPEVAPLKRGYTF.

Worth noting for this clonotype: A much larger clone lies one base from this, so it may be a read error. This chain joins TRBV27 and TRBJ2-1, with D possibly TRBD1 on 6 matching bases. The length of the CDR3 is 15 residues. Trimming cost V 7 bases and J 13 bases, with 26 bases left between them. From germline, CDR1 is MNHEY and CDR2 SMNVEV (reference sequence). CDR3 protein: CASKEVGRGGETQFF. The CDR3, as DNA: TGTGCCAGCAAAGAGGTTGGCAGGGGTGGGGAGACCCAGTTCTTC.

The genes are TRBV21-1 and TRBJ2-1. TRBV21-1 is a pseudogene segment. The CDR3 sequence is 14 residues long. For the CDR3, the DNA is TGTGCCAGCAGCACAGCGCCCATGGACAATGAGCAGTTCTTC. This encodes CASSTAPMDNEQFF.

This clonotype appeared a few times. CDR3: CASSLYEGSTDTQYF. The CDR3 DNA sequence: TGTGCCAGCAGCCTTTACGAGGGGAGTACAGATACGCAGTATTTT. V is TRBV7-6 and J is TRBJ2-3, with D tentatively TRBD1 or TRBD2 (5 bases each). The CDR3 extends over 15 amino acids. Per the germline V gene, CDR1 is SGHVS and CDR2 is FNYEAQ. The V gene lost 5 bases and the J gene lost 3 bases, with 15 bases spanning the gap.

The V and J genes are TRBV7-3 and TRBJ2-5; no definite D call. The germline V gene encodes CDR1 SGHTA and CDR2 FQGTGA. The V end lost 9 bases, the J end lost 4 bases, and 15 bases lay between the germline ends. The CDR3 runs 13 residues. The CDR3 here is CASSQYPRETQYF. CDR3 bases: TGTGCCAGTAGCCAGTATCCTCGAGAGACCCAGTACTTC.

The chain recombines TRBV29-1 with TRBJ1-2; unclear D gene. V lost 6 bases, J lost 7 bases, and 12 bases lay in between. The CDR3 runs to 11 residues. Germline assignment: CDR1 SQVTM and CDR2 ANQGSEA. The CDR3 sequence is CSVWEDSGYTF. CDR3 DNA sequence: TGCAGCGTCTGGGAGGATAGTGGCTACACCTTC.

This clonotype appeared once. The rearrangement joins TRBV7-2 to TRBJ2-7; weak D call: TRBD1 (8 bases). The CDR3 sequence is 16 residues long. The V end was cut by 4 bases, the J end by 12 bases, with 28 bases between. Germline V gene sequence: CDR1 SGHTA, CDR2 FQGNSA. CDR3 region: CASSYSWTGREETRYF. The CDR3 region has the DNA TGTGCCAGCAGCTACTCCTGGACAGGGAGGGAAGAGACCCGGTACTTC.

The chain is built from TRBV7-2 and TRBJ2-7, with a tentative D call TRBD2 (6 bases). This CDR3 contains 14 residues. With 3 bases removed from V and 1 base from J, the gap between germline ends came to 10 bases. Germline CDR1 and CDR2: SGHTA and FQGNSA. The chain's CDR3 is CASSFGGASYEQYF. The CDR3 DNA sequence: TGTGCCAGCAGCTTCGGCGGGGCTTCCTACGAGCAGTACTTC.

This sequence joins TRBV4-1 and TRBJ2-7, with 9 bases lining up with TRBD2. J gave up 0 bases and V 3 bases, and 9 bases lay outside the gene matches. The CDR3 runs to 17 residues. CDR1 MGHRA and CDR2 YSYEKL come from the germline V gene. CDR3 protein: CASSHLLAGENSYEQYF. CDR3 coding DNA: TGCGCCAGCAGCCATCTACTAGCGGGCGAAAACTCCTACGAGCAGTACTTC.

CDR3 region: CASSPLTRDQETQYF. Here the CDR3 DNA reads TGTGCCAGCAGTCCCCTGACTAGGGACCAAGAGACCCAGTACTTC. The chain couples TRBV6-2 or TRBV6-3 to TRBJ2-4; D might be TRBD2 (6 bases). The DNA end favors TRBJ2-5, so the J call may be wrong. This CDR3 spans 15 amino acids. CDR1 and CDR2 from the germline V gene are MNHEY and SVGEGT.

The chain couples TRBV25-1 to TRBJ1-2, with D tentatively TRBD1 (6 bases). The CDR3 runs to 16 residues. Per germline, CDR1 MGHDK and CDR2 SYGVNS. V lost 3 bases and J 7 bases, leaving 21 bases between the germline ends. The DNA of the CDR3 is TGTGCCAGCAGTGACCAAGGGGGTGGGGGCTTACGTGGCTACACCTTC. It encodes CASSDQGGGGLRGYTF.

This clonotype was detected a few times. The chain links TRBV2 to TRBJ2-7; no clear D gene. The V gene lost 11 bases and the J gene lost 2 bases, with 13 bases spanning the gap. Germline lookup yields CDR1 SNHLY and CDR2 FYNNEI. CDR3 length equals 12 residues. The CDR3 spells CAGRPYTYEQYF. Written as DNA, the CDR3 is TGTGCCGGTCGACCATACACCTACGAGCAGTACTTC. Looking up the rest from reference TRBV2 and TRBJ2-7 gives the full variable domain: EPEVTQTPSHQVTQMGQEVILRCVPISNHLYFYWYRQILGQKVEFLVSFYNNEISEKSEIFDDQFSVERPDGSNFTLKIRSTKLEDSAMYFCAGRPYTYEQYFGPGTRLTVT.

This chain connects TRBV5-1 to TRBJ2-1, with TRBD2 matching over 7 bases. V trimming: 2 bases; J trimming: 5 bases; junction bases outside the gene matches: 7. CDR3 length: 15 amino acids. CDR1 and CDR2 from the germline V gene are SGHRS and YFSETQ. Written as DNA, the CDR3 is TGCGCCAGCAGCTTCAGTGCGGGAGTCAACAATGAGCAGTTCTTC. Translated: CASSFSAGVNNEQFF.

The chain joins TRBV7-2 to TRBJ2-1, with D unclear. Judging by the DNA end, TRBJ2-7 fits better; the J call may be wrong. The germline gives CDR1 SGHTA, CDR2 FQGNSA. The CDR3 extends over 12 amino acids. The CDR3 is CASSHRLDEQYF. CDR3 coding DNA: TGTGCCAGCAGCCACCGATTGGATGAGCAGTACTTC.